A single sample is the source of the 32 T cell receptor beta chains below, sequenced in a study of beta chain features in type 1 diabetes (dated by TCRdb to the late 2010s). General study outcomes and caveats: In all four CD4+ subsets, TCRB CDR3 length was moderately but significantly shorter in type 1 diabetes patients.

The library was generated by the immunoSEQ multiplex PCR assay. The High Capacity cDNA Reverse Transcription Kit was used to reverse transcribe all of the isolated RNA, meaning that expressed TCRB transcripts were what got sequenced. The source is immuneACCESS, and TCRdb retained only in-frame sequences with V and J called. Part of the clones is not carried over; for the studies checked, unresolved V genes explain less than half of this, and the remainder is unexplained. This sample holds about 280,000 clones; 15% were observed only once. The top ten clonotypes cover about 0.014% of the sample. Antigens for these TCRs are unknown. The sequencing input was naive CD4+ T cells from blood. The cell subset or site label, as the study defines it: true naive CD4+ T cells. These receptors all stem from a man between 18 and 35 years old with type 1 diabetes.

The chain joins TRBV9 to TRBJ1-1, with TRBD1 as a possible D gene (6 bases). Trimming took off 4 bases at V and 7 bases at J, with 23 bases between the two ends. CDR1 is SGDLS and CDR2 is YYNGEE in the germline V gene. CDR3 length: 16 amino acids. CDR3 bases: TGTGCCAGCAGCCCATCACCCCTGACAGGCGCCTATGAAGCTTTCTTT. Its protein is CASSPSPLTGAYEAFF.

This clone was counted only a few times. CDR3: CASSEDSRKQYF. Written as DNA, the CDR3 is TGTGCCAGCAGCGAGGACTCCCGCAAGCAGTACTTC. The chain joins TRBV7-9 to TRBJ2-7; possible D gene TRBD2, 5 bases. The germline V and J ends were trimmed by 5 bases and 8 bases, with 13 bases remaining between them. The CDR3 runs to 12 residues. Germline-derived CDR1 and CDR2 are SEHNR and FQNEAQ (reference sequence).

V is TRBV29-1 and J is TRBJ2-1, with D perhaps TRBD2 (7 bases). The length of the CDR3 is 14 residues. Trimming pared 6 bases from V and 7 bases from J, leaving 19 bases between. Germline CDR1 is SQVTM and CDR2 is ANQGSEA. This CDR3 reads CSVLRQEGGNEQFF. In DNA form, the CDR3 reads TGCAGCGTCCTCCGGCAGGAGGGGGGGAATGAGCAGTTCTTC.

This chain links TRBV7-2 with TRBJ1-5; tentatively, D is TRBD1 (6 bases). This CDR3 comprises 17 residues. Germline V gene data show CDR1 as SGHTA and CDR2 as FQGNSA. V dropped 2 bases and J dropped 6 bases, with 20 bases sitting between them. In nucleotides, the CDR3 is TGTGCCAGCAGCTTATTGCCAACAGGGTCTTCTGGTCAGCCCCAGCATTTT. This sequence encodes CASSLLPTGSSGQPQHF.

This clone has only a few counts. The chain is built from TRBV7-7 and TRBJ2-5; 8 nucleotides agree with TRBD1. This CDR3 comprises 13 residues. The V and J ends lost 9 bases and 5 bases, in that order; junction bases with no gene match: 8. Germline V gene sequence: CDR1 SSHAT, CDR2 FNYEAQ (reference sequence). CDR3 in DNA: TGTGCCAGTGGCAGGGGGCTCGGGGAGACCCAGTACTTC. Translation gives CASGRGLGETQYF.

This clone was seen only a few times. This sequence joins TRBV9 and TRBJ2-3; D possibly corresponds to TRBD1 (7 bases). Germline assignment: CDR1 SGDLS and CDR2 YYNGEE. Trimming left V 2 bases short and J 0 bases short, with 13 bases between. The CDR3 totals 16 residues. DNA for the CDR3: TGTGCCAGCAGCGTTCAGGGGGGTCCTAGCACAGATACGCAGTATTTT. It yields the protein CASSVQGGPSTDTQYF.

This chain joins TRBV7-9 and TRBJ2-5; D uncertain. The ends were cut back, 5 bases at V and 1 base at J, with 14 bases in the middle. The CDR3 runs 15 residues. From germline, CDR1 is SEHNR and CDR2 FQNEAQ (reference sequence). CDR3 DNA: TGTGCCAGCAGCCATACGACTGGGTCCCAAGAGACCCAGTACTTC. Translated: CASSHTTGSQETQYF.

This clone was seen a handful of times. The V gene is TRBV9, the J gene TRBJ2-2; D not certain. V lost 4 bases to trimming and J lost 6 bases, with 10 bases between them. The CDR3 sequence is 13 residues long. Germline CDR1 and CDR2: SGDLS and YYNGEE. The CDR3 spells CASSIHEAGELFF. The CDR3, as DNA: TGTGCCAGCAGCATTCACGAGGCCGGGGAGCTGTTTTTT. The variable domain in full, with the rest retrieved from reference TRBV9 and TRBJ2-2, is DSGVTQTPKHLITATGQRVTLRCSPRSGDLSVYWYQQSLDQGLQFLIQYYNGEERAKGNILERFSAQQFPDLHSELNLSSLELGDSALYFCASSIHEAGELFFGEGSRLTVL.

This clone has more than one count but fewer than ten. The chain carries TRBV29-1 and TRBJ1-1; D remains unclear. Germline CDR1 reads SQVTM; CDR2 reads ANQGSEA. Trimming pared 7 bases from V and 0 bases from J, leaving 6 bases between. The CDR3 extends over 11 amino acids. The CDR3 nucleotides read TGCAGCGGTCACATGAACACTGAAGCTTTCTTT. Protein product: CSGHMNTEAFF.

This clone was detected only a few times. CDR3 in amino acids: CASRPSPGQGRTEAFF. The DNA for the CDR3 is TGTGCCAGCAGACCCTCCCCGGGACAGGGAAGGACTGAAGCTTTCTTT. The gene calls are TRBV28 and TRBJ1-1, with 9 bases matching TRBD1. The CDR3 is 16 residues long. The V segment lost 6 bases and the J segment 5 bases; nucleotides outside the gene matches: 13. Germline loops: CDR1 MDHEN, CDR2 SYDVKM.

In its sample, this clone was seen a few times. J is TRBJ1-1 and V is TRBV7-2; D is perhaps TRBD1 (5 bases). The V end lost 6 bases, the J end lost 3 bases, and 11 bases lay between the germline ends. The germline V gene has CDR1 SGHTA and CDR2 FQGNSA. The CDR3 is 13 residues long. The CDR3 DNA is TGTGCCAGCAGAAAAACAGGAGACACTGAAGCTTTCTTT. This sequence encodes CASRKTGDTEAFF.

This clone was observed a few times. The rearrangement uses TRBV7-2 and TRBJ2-4; TRBD2 aligns across 10 bases. The V segment lost 6 bases and the J segment 0 bases; nucleotides outside the gene matches: 5. The CDR3 loop spans 16 amino acids. Germline CDR1 is SGHTA and CDR2 is FQGNSA. CDR3 protein: CASSPGLALAKNIQYF. CDR3 coding DNA: TGTGCCAGCAGTCCGGGACTAGCGTTAGCCAAAAACATTCAGTACTTC.

This clone has just a few counts. V usage is TRBV18 and J usage is TRBJ2-2, with no clear D. Between the trimmed V and J ends, which lost 3 bases and 3 bases, there was a span of 20 bases. The CDR3 runs to 18 residues. CDR1 is KGHSH, CDR2 LQKENI, per germline. This CDR3 is CASSPPHKHTSYTGELFF. In nucleotides, the CDR3 is TGTGCCAGCTCACCTCCCCACAAACACACGTCGTACACCGGGGAGCTGTTTTTT.

V is TRBV7-2 and J is TRBJ1-2; tentative D call: TRBD1 (5 bases). The V gene's germline CDR1 is SGHTA and CDR2 FQGNSA. This CDR3 region has 15 residues. Trimming removed 1 base from V and 4 bases from J, with 13 bases in between. Here the CDR3 reads CASSLVRGDGYGYTF. The DNA of the CDR3 is TGTGCCAGCAGCTTAGTTCGGGGGGATGGCTATGGCTACACCTTC.

The J gene is TRBJ2-3, the V gene TRBV7-2, with TRBD2 matching 9 bases. This CDR3 spans 15 amino acids. CDR1 is SGHTA, CDR2 FQGNSA, per germline. Losses at the gene ends were 7 bases for V and 4 bases for J; bases not matched to a gene: 9. DNA of the CDR3: TGTGCCAGCACCGGGCCGGGACTAGCTTCAGATACGCAGTATTTT. Its translation: CASTGPGLASDTQYF.

The V call is TRBV7-2, the J call TRBJ2-1; tentatively, D is TRBD2 (5 bases). The CDR3 runs 17 residues. With 5 bases removed from V and 7 bases from J, the gap between germline ends came to 24 bases. Germline CDR1 and CDR2: SGHTA and FQGNSA. Here the CDR3 DNA reads TGTGCCAGCAGCCCTACCCGAGATGAGACACGGAGGAATGAGCAGTTCTTC. Translating it yields CASSPTRDETRRNEQFF.

CDR3 sequence: CASSLTTAGMLFF. CDR3 sequence (DNA): TGTGCCAGCAGCCTTACGACCGCGGGTATGCTGTTTTTT. The chain is built from TRBV4-2 and TRBJ1-4; D gene unclear. The germline gives CDR1 LGHNA, CDR2 YNFKEQ. The CDR3 loop spans 13 amino acids. Trimming removed 4 bases from V and 14 bases from J, with 17 bases in between.

This clone was counted between two and nine times. V usage is TRBV30 and J usage is TRBJ2-6; possible D gene TRBD2, 5 bases. V shed 2 bases and J shed 0 bases, with 11 bases lying between them. The CDR3 has 16 residues. CDR1 and CDR2 (germline): GTSNPN, SVGIG (reference sequence). For the CDR3, the DNA is TGTGCCTGGAGTTCGGGGAGTAACTCTGGGGCCAACGTCCTGACTTTC. Protein product: CAWSSGSNSGANVLTF.

This clone was recorded a few times. V usage is TRBV28 and J usage is TRBJ2-1, with 10 bases aligning to TRBD1. The CDR3 contains 15 residues. V was clipped by 7 bases and J by 8 bases; unmatched bases: 11. Germline V CDR1 and CDR2: MDHEN, SYDVKM. The CDR3 DNA sequence: TGTGCCAGCACTTATCCGGGACAGGGGAACGATGAGCAGTTCTTC. Its protein is CASTYPGQGNDEQFF.

In its sample, this clone was seen a few times. This chain connects TRBV28 to TRBJ2-5, with a weak D call TRBD2 (6 bases). The CDR3 extends over 14 amino acids. From germline, CDR1 is MDHEN and CDR2 SYDVKM. Trimming stripped 5 bases from V and 5 bases from J, with 15 bases between. Here the CDR3 reads CASSPGGARETQYF. The CDR3 nucleotides are TGTGCCAGCAGTCCGGGCGGGGCGCGGGAGACCCAGTACTTC. Full variable domain (outside the CDR3, taken from reference TRBV28 and TRBJ2-5): DVKVTQSSRYLVKRTGEKVFLECVQDMDHENMFWYRQDPGLGLRLIYFSYDVKMKEKGDIPEGYSVSREKKERFSLILESASTNQTSMYLCASSPGGARETQYFGPGTRLLVL.

The CDR3 loop reads CASSQGQGGNSPLHF. Written as DNA, the CDR3 is TGTGCCAGCTCACAAGGACAGGGAGGGAATTCACCCCTCCACTTT. This chain links TRBV18 with TRBJ1-6; 8 nucleotides line up with TRBD1. The CDR3 extends over 15 amino acids. Trimming removed 4 bases from V and 7 bases from J; junction bases left unmatched: 6. Germline values: CDR1 KGHSH, CDR2 LQKENI.

This clone was seen a handful of times. The chain links TRBV28 to TRBJ2-5; TRBD2 matches 10 bases. From germline, CDR1 is MDHEN and CDR2 SYDVKM. The CDR3 extends over 13 amino acids. V trimming: 6 bases; J trimming: 3 bases; junction bases outside the gene matches: 1. The CDR3 sequence is CASRSGGEETQYF. The CDR3 nucleotides read TGTGCCAGCAGAAGCGGGGGGGAAGAGACCCAGTACTTC. The complete variable domain, with remaining parts taken from reference TRBV28 and TRBJ2-5, reads DVKVTQSSRYLVKRTGEKVFLECVQDMDHENMFWYRQDPGLGLRLIYFSYDVKMKEKGDIPEGYSVSREKKERFSLILESASTNQTSMYLCASRSGGEETQYFGPGTRLLVL.

The genes are TRBV7-8 and TRBJ2-2; 8 bases fit TRBD2. The CDR3 sequence is 17 residues long. Trimming removed 0 bases from V and 5 bases from J; junction bases left unmatched: 8. Germline-derived CDR1 and CDR2 are SGHVS and FQNEAQ. CDR3 DNA: TGTGCCAGCAGCTTAGCTCTAGCGGGCGTAACTACCGGGGAGCTGTTTTTT. Translating it yields CASSLALAGVTTGELFF.

The chain couples TRBV6-5 to TRBJ1-2; 7 bases are a match to TRBD1. V was clipped by 0 bases and J by 8 bases; unmatched bases: 12. This CDR3 contains 16 residues. Germline CDR1 MNHEY, CDR2 SVGAGI. CDR3: CASSYSFKGAGKGYTF. CDR3 DNA sequence: TGTGCCAGCAGTTACTCGTTTAAGGGGGCAGGGAAAGGCTACACCTTC.

The chain carries TRBV2 and TRBJ2-7; possibly TRBD2 for D (5 bases). CDR1 and CDR2 from the germline V gene are SNHLY and FYNNEI. The CDR3 length is 13 residues. V was clipped by 6 bases and J by 5 bases, with 14 bases between them. The CDR3 DNA follows: TGTGCCAGCAGACCGCTCGGGGTCCACGAGCAGTACTTC. It specifies CASRPLGVHEQYF.

V and J are TRBV6-5 and TRBJ2-1; D is ambiguous. V was shortened by 2 bases and J by 8 bases, with 16 bases between the two germline ends. Germline V lookup: CDR1 MNHEY, CDR2 SVGAGI. CDR3 length equals 15 residues. Here the CDR3 DNA reads TGTGCCAGCAGTTACCTTACCTCGGGTTACGATGAGCAGTTCTTC. Its protein product is CASSYLTSGYDEQFF.

The chain combines TRBV27 with TRBJ2-4, with D tentatively TRBD2 (5 bases). The CDR3 totals 17 residues. Trimming cost V 4 bases and J 0 bases, with 16 bases left between them. CDR1 is MNHEY and CDR2 is SMNVEV in the germline V gene (reference sequence). The CDR3 here is CASSSLSSGLAKNIQYF. The CDR3 DNA reads TGTGCCAGCAGTTCCCTCTCGAGCGGACTAGCCAAAAACATTCAGTACTTC.

This clone was recorded a few times. The rearrangement uses TRBV6-5 and TRBJ1-1, with TRBD1 identical over 7 bases. CDR3 length equals 16 residues. Germline trimming cut 2 bases from V and 0 bases from J; bases unmatched to any gene: 6. CDR1 MNHEY and CDR2 SVGAGI come from the germline V gene. In nucleotides, the CDR3 is TGTGCCAGCAGTTACGGAGGGGGCGGGATGAACACTGAAGCTTTCTTT. It codes for CASSYGGGGMNTEAFF.

This sequence joins TRBV5-6 and TRBJ2-1, with D hard to call. CDR1 is SGHDT and CDR2 is YYEEEE in the germline V gene. This CDR3 contains 12 residues. Trimming took 0 bases from V and 9 from J, leaving 7 bases between them. The DNA for the CDR3 is TGTGCCAGCAGCTTGGATGAGGTTGAGCAGTTCTTC. Translated: CASSLDEVEQFF.

There are a few counts of this clone. V usage is TRBV27 and J usage is TRBJ1-1; no firm D call. The CDR3 contains 13 residues. CDR1 and CDR2 (germline): MNHEY, SMNVEV (reference sequence). The V and J ends lost 7 bases and 3 bases respectively, with 12 bases between them. The CDR3 DNA sequence: TGTGCCAGCACCGGCCGACGGGACACTGAAGCTTTCTTT. Its translation: CASTGRRDTEAFF.

This clone came up a few times. The chain carries TRBV28 and TRBJ2-7, with 7 bases lining up with TRBD1. The CDR3 covers 15 residues. CDR1 is MDHEN and CDR2 is SYDVKM in the germline V gene. The V segment lost 6 bases and the J segment 3 bases; nucleotides outside the gene matches: 11. The CDR3 protein is CASRENRGPFYEQYF. The CDR3 nucleotides are TGTGCCAGCAGAGAGAACAGGGGTCCGTTCTACGAGCAGTACTTC.

This CDR3 reads CASRVSENQPQHF. DNA of the CDR3: TGTGCCAGCAGAGTAAGCGAAAATCAGCCCCAGCATTTT. This chain uses TRBV28 with TRBJ1-5; no clear D gene. The CDR3 runs to 13 residues. V lost 6 bases and J lost 4, with 10 bases in between. Germline CDR1 reads MDHEN; CDR2 reads SYDVKM.